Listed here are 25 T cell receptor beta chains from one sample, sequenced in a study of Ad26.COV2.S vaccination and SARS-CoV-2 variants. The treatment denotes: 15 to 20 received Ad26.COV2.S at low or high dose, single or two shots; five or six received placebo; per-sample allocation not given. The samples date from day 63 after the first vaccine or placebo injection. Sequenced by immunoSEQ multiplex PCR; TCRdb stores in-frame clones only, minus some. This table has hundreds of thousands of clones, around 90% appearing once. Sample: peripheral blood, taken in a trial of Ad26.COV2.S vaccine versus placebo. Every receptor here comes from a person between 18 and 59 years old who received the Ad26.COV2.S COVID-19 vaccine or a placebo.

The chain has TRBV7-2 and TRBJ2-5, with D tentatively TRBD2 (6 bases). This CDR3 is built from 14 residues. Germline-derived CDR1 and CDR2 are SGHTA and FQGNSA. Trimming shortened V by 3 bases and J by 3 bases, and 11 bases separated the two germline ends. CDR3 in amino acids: CASSFRGMKETQYF. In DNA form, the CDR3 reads TGTGCCAGCAGCTTTCGCGGGATGAAAGAGACCCAGTACTTC.

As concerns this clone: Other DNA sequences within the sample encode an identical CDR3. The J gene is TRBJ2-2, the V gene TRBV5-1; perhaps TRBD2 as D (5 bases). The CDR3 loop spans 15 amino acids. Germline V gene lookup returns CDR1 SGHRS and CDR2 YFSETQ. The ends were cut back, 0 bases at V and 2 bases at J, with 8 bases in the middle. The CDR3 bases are TGCGCCAGCAGCTTGGGCGGGCAAAACACCGGGGAGCTGTTTTTT. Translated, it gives CASSLGGQNTGELFF.

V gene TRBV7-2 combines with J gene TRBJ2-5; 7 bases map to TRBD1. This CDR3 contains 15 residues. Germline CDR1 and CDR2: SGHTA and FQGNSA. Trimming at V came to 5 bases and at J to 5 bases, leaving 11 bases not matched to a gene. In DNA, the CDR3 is TGTGCCAGCAGCCAAAACAGGGGCCGCGAGGAGACCCAGTACTTC. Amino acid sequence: CASSQNRGREETQYF.

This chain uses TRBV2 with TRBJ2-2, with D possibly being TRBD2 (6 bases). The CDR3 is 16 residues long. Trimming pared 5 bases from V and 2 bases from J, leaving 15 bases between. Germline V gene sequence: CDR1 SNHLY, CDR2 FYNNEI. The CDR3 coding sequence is TGTGCCAGCAGTTCACCGGGACTCCATAACACCGGGGAGCTGTTTTTT. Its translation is CASSSPGLHNTGELFF. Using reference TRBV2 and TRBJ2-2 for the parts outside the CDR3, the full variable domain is EPEVTQTPSHQVTQMGQEVILRCVPISNHLYFYWYRQILGQKVEFLVSFYNNEISEKSEIFDDQFSVERPDGSNFTLKIRSTKLEDSAMYFCASSSPGLHNTGELFFGEGSRLTVL.

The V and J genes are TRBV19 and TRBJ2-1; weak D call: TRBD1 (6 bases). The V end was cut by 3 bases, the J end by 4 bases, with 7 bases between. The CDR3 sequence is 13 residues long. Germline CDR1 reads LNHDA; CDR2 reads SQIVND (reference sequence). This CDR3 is CASSMDSYNEQFF. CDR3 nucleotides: TGTGCCAGTAGTATGGACAGTTACAATGAGCAGTTCTTC.

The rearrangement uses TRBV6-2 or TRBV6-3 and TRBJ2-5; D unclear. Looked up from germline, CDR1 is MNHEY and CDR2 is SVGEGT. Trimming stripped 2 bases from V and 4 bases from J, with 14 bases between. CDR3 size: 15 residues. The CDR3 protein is CASSYPQLVGETQYF. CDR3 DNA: TGTGCCAGCAGTTACCCCCAGCTCGTTGGAGAGACCCAGTACTTC.

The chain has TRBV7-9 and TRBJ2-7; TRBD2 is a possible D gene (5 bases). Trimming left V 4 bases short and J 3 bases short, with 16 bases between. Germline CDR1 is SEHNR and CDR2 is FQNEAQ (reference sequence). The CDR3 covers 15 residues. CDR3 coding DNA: TGTGCCAGCAGCTCTCAGATGGGCGGGCTCTACGAGCAGTACTTC. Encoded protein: CASSSQMGGLYEQYF.

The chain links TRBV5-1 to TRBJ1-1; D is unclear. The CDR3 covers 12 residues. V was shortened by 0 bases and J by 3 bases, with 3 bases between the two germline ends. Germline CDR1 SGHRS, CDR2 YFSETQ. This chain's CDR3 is CASSLGDTEAFF. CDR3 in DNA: TGCGCCAGCAGCTTGGGAGACACTGAAGCTTTCTTT.

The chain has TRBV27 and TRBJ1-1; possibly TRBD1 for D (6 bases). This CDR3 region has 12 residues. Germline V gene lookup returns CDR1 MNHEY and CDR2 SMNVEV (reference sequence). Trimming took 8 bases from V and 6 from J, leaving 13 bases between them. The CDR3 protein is CASFGGPAEAFF. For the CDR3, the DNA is TGTGCCAGCTTCGGGGGCCCTGCTGAAGCTTTCTTT.

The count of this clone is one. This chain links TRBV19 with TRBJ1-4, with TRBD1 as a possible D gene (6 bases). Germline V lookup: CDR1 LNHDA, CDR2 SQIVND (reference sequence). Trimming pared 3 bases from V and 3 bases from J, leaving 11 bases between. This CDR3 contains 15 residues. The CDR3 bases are TGTGCCAGTAGTATTTGGGGGCCGGCTAATGAAAAACTGTTTTTT. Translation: CASSIWGPANEKLFF.

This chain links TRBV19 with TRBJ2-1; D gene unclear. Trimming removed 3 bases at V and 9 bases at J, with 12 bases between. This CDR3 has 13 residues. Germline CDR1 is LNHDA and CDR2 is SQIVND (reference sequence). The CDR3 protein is CASSIYSSGEQFF. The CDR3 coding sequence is TGTGCCAGTAGTATTTATTCCAGTGGTGAGCAGTTCTTC.

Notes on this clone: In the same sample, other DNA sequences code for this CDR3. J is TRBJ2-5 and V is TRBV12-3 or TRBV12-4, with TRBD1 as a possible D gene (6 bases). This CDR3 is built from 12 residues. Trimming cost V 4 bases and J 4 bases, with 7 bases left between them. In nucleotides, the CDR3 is TGTGCCAGCAGTTGGGGGCCAGAGACCCAGTACTTC. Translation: CASSWGPETQYF.

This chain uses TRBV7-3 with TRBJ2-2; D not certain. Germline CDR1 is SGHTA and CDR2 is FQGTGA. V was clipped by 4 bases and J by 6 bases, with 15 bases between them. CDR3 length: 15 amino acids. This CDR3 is CASSSYNTRSGELFF. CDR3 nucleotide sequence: TGTGCCAGCAGCTCTTACAACACGCGGTCCGGGGAGCTGTTTTTT. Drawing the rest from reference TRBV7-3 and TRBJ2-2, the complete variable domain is GAGVSQTPSNKVTEKGKYVELRCDPISGHTALYWYRQSLGQGPEFLIYFQGTGAADDSGLPNDRFFAVRPEGSVSTLKIQRTERGDSAVYLCASSSYNTRSGELFFGEGSRLTVL.

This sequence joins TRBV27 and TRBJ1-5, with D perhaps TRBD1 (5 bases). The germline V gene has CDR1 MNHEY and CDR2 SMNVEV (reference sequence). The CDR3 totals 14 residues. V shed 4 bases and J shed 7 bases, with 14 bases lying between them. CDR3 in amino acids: CASSYGWGEQPQHF. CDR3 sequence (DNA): TGTGCCAGCAGTTATGGGTGGGGGGAGCAGCCCCAGCATTTT.

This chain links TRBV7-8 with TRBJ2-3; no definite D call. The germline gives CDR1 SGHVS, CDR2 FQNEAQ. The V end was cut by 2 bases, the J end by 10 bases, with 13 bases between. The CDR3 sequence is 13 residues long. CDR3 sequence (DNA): TGTGCCAGCAGCTTAAGAGACCTCCCTTCGCAGTATTTT. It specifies CASSLRDLPSQYF.

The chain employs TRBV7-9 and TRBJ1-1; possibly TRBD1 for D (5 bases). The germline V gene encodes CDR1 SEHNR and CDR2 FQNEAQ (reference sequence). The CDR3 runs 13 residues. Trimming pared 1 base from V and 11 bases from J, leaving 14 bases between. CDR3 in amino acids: CASSLVGQGGAFF. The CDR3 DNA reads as TGTGCCAGCAGCTTAGTGGGGCAGGGCGGCGCTTTCTTT.

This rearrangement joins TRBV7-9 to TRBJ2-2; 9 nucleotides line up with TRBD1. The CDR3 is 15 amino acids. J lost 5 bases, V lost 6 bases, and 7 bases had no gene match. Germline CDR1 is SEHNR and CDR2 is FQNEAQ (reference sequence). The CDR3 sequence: CASRPGQGLTGELFF. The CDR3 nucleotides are TGTGCCAGCAGACCGGGACAGGGCCTAACCGGGGAGCTGTTTTTT.

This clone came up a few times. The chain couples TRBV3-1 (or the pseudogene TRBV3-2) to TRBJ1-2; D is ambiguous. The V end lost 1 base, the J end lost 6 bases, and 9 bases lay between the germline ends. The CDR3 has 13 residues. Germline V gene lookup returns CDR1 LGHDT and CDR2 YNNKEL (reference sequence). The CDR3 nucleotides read TGTGCCAGCAGCCAAGGGGTGACGGATGGCTACACCTTC. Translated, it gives CASSQGVTDGYTF.

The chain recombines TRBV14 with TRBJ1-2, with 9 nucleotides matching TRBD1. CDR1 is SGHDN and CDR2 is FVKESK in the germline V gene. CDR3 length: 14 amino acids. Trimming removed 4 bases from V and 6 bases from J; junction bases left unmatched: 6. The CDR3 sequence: CASSRTGGLDGYTF. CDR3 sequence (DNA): TGTGCCAGCAGCCGTACAGGGGGCCTGGATGGCTACACCTTC.

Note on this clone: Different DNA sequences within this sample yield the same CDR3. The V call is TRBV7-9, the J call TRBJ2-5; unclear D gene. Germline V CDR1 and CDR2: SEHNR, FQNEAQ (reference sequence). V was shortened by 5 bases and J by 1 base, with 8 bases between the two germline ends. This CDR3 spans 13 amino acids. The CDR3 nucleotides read TGTGCCAGCAGCCCTGGCGGCCAAGAGACCCAGTACTTC. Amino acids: CASSPGGQETQYF.

The chain's CDR3 is CASSYANRDRDYEQYF. CDR3 DNA: TGTGCCAGCAGTTACGCAAACCGGGACAGAGACTACGAGCAGTACTTC. The chain employs TRBV6-5 and TRBJ2-7; TRBD1 matches at 7 bases. J gave up 3 bases and V 2 bases, and 10 bases lay outside the gene matches. In germline, CDR1 is MNHEY, CDR2 SVGAGI. The CDR3 is 16 amino acids.

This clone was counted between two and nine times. The CDR3 nucleotides are TGTGCTAGTGGTTTGGGCGGGGTAGTAGGTTATGAGCAGTTCTTC. Its translation is CASGLGGVVGYEQFF. The chain has TRBV12-5 and TRBJ2-1, with D maybe TRBD2 (6 bases). Germline V gene lookup returns CDR1 LGHNT and CDR2 FRNRAP. There are 15 residues in the CDR3. The V gene lost 1 base and the J gene lost 8 bases, with 15 bases spanning the gap.

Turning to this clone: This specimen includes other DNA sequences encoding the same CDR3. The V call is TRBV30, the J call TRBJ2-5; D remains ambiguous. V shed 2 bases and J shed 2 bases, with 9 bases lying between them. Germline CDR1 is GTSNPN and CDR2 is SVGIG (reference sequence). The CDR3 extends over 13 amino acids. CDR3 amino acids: CAWSSGLQETQYF. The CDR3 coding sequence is TGTGCCTGGAGTTCCGGGTTACAAGAGACCCAGTACTTC.

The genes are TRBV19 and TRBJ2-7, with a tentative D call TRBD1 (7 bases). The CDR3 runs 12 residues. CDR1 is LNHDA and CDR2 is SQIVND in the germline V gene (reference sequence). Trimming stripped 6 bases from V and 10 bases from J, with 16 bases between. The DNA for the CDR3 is TGTGCCAGTAGAGCGAGGGGGGACAGCCAGTACTTC. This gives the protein CASRARGDSQYF.

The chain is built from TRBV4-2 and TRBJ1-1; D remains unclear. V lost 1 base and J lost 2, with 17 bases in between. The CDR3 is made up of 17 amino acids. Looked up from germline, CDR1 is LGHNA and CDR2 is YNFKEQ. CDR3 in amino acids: CASSQATRDGGNTEAFF. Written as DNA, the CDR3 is TGTGCCAGCAGCCAAGCCACCCGAGATGGTGGAAACACTGAAGCTTTCTTT.